The 8 T cell receptor beta chains below all came from one sample that was sequenced in a study of blood T cell repertoires in COVID-19. Repertoires were generated with immunoSEQ multiplex PCR, while TCRdb's copy carries only in-frame clones and drops some. Altogether approximately 90,000 clones are present, over 75% being singletons, with the ten largest covering roughly 23%. The sample consisted of peripheral blood. The receptor set was obtained from a man older than 75 with active or convalescent COVID-19.

This rearrangement joins TRBV5-1 to TRBJ2-5; perhaps TRBD2 as D (6 bases). The CDR3 has 13 residues. Germline V gene sequence: CDR1 SGHRS, CDR2 YFSETQ. Trimming cost V 6 bases and J 4 bases, with 13 bases left between them. The CDR3 loop is CASTRGSGETQYF. The CDR3 nucleotides are TGCGCCAGCACGCGGGGCTCGGGAGAGACCCAGTACTTC.

CDR3 DNA sequence: TGTGCCAGCAGCTCCTGGGCTGGAGAGGGTGCTTTCTTT. Translating it yields CASSSWAGEGAFF. The chain recombines TRBV6-5 with TRBJ1-1; D gene uncertain. In germline, CDR1 is MNHEY, CDR2 SVGAGI. The V end lost 6 bases, the J end lost 11 bases, and 19 bases lay between the germline ends. CDR3 size: 13 residues.

This chain links TRBV24-1 with TRBJ1-2; D is undetermined. V was trimmed by 4 bases and J by 8 bases, leaving 13 bases between them. Germline lookup yields CDR1 KGHDR and CDR2 SFDVKD. This CDR3 contains 13 residues. The CDR3 sequence is CATSERGFEGYTF. Here the CDR3 DNA reads TGTGCCACCAGTGAAAGAGGGTTTGAAGGCTACACCTTC.

The chain has TRBV27 and TRBJ1-2; D remains unclear. This CDR3 is built from 13 residues. Germline loops: CDR1 MNHEY, CDR2 SMNVEV (reference sequence). V lost 11 bases, J lost 0 bases, and 13 bases lay in between. The CDR3, as DNA: TGTGCCTCATCTCGGGAAGCTAACTATGGCTACACCTTC. It encodes CASSREANYGYTF.

V is TRBV10-2 and J is TRBJ1-6; D might be TRBD1 (5 bases). The germline V and J ends were trimmed by 0 bases and 10 bases, with 13 bases remaining between them. Germline CDR1 WSHSY, CDR2 SAAADI. The CDR3 extends over 15 amino acids. CDR3 DNA sequence: TGCGCCAGCAGTGAGTCACCAGGGAGGAGATCACCCCTCCACTTT. It specifies CASSESPGRRSPLHF.

The J gene is TRBJ1-4, the V gene TRBV19; D gene unclear. CDR3 size: 15 residues. Trimming took off 5 bases at V and 0 bases at J, with 10 bases between the two ends. Germline-derived CDR1 and CDR2 are LNHDA and SQIVND (reference sequence). For the CDR3, the DNA is TGTGCCAGTAGTTTCGGGTCGACAACTAATGAAAAACTGTTTTTT. Translating gives CASSFGSTTNEKLFF. The variable domain in full, with the rest retrieved from reference TRBV19 and TRBJ1-4, is DGGITQSPKYLFRKEGQNVTLSCEQNLNHDAMYWYRQDPGQGLRLIYYSQIVNDFQKGDIAEGYSVSREKKESFPLTVTSAQKNPTAFYLCASSFGSTTNEKLFFGSGTQLSVL.

This chain connects TRBV25-1 to TRBJ2-3; D not resolved. Germline V gene lookup returns CDR1 MGHDK and CDR2 SYGVNS. The CDR3 runs 12 residues. V lost 5 bases and J 3 bases, leaving 6 bases between the germline ends. DNA of the CDR3: TGTGCCAGCAGTACTCCAACAGATACGCAGTATTTT. It encodes CASSTPTDTQYF.

This clone was found once. Here the CDR3 DNA reads TGCGCCAGCAGCTTTCTGGGGAGGGTCAATGAGCAGTTCTTC. This gives the protein CASSFLGRVNEQFF. The chain employs TRBV5-1 and TRBJ2-1; 7 nucleotides line up with TRBD2. Trimming cost V 2 bases and J 6 bases; bases outside gene matches: 5. The length of the CDR3 is 14 residues. Per germline, CDR1 SGHRS and CDR2 YFSETQ. The variable domain in full, completed from reference TRBV5-1 and TRBJ2-1, reads KAGVTQTPRYLIKTRGQQVTLSCSPISGHRSVSWYQQTPGQGLQFLFEYFSETQRNKGNFPGRFSGRQFSNSRSEMNVSTLELGDSALYLCASSFLGRVNEQFFGPGTRLTVL.